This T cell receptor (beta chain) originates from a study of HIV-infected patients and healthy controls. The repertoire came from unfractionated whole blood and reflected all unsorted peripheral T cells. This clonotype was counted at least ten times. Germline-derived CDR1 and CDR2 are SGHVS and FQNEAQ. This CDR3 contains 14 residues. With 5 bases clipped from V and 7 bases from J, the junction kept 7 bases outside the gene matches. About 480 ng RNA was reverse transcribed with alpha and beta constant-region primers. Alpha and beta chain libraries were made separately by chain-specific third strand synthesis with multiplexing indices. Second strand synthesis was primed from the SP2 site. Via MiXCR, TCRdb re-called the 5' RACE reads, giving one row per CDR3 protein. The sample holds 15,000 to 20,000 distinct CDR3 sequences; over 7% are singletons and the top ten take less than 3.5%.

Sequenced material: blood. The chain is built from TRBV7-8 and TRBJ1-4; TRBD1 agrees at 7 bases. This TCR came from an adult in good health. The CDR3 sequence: CASSPRGLSEKLFF. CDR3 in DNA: TGTGCCAGCAGCCCTAGGGGGCTCAGTGAAAAACTGTTTTTT.